Presented here are 25 T cell receptor beta chains from one specimen sequenced in a study of cytomegalovirus exposure and HLA in healthy donors. Use of 60 Vbeta and 13 Jbeta primers characterized the PCR. Generated by immunoSEQ multiplex PCR, the TCRdb table keeps only in-frame clones and is missing some. The profile covers about 150,000 clones, with 65% to 90% appearing a single time and less than 3.5% taken by the ten largest. What was sequenced was PBMCs. These receptors were obtained from a woman between 25 and 40 years old in good health and CMV-seronegative.

The chain has TRBV28 and TRBJ1-5, with 8 bases aligning to TRBD1. Trimming took 6 bases from V and 0 from J; bases not matched to a gene: 16. CDR1 and CDR2 (germline): MDHEN, SYDVKM. The CDR3 covers 19 residues. In DNA, the CDR3 is TGTGCCAGCAGCGATGACCGGGACAGGTTTTCGTATAGCAATCAGCCCCAGCATTTT. Translating it yields CASSDDRDRFSYSNQPQHF.

The rearrangement links TRBV29-1 to TRBJ2-6, with 8 bases identical to TRBD1. The CDR3 spans 17 residues. V lost 4 bases and J lost 0; bases outside the gene matches: 8. CDR1 SQVTM and CDR2 ANQGSEA come from the germline V gene. The CDR3 protein is CSVGGGTGTSGANVLTF. The CDR3 region has the DNA TGCAGCGTTGGGGGTGGGACAGGTACCTCTGGGGCCAACGTCCTGACTTTC.

The chain's CDR3 is CASSIPTGGVYGYTF. CDR3 sequence (DNA): TGTGCCAGCAGTATCCCGACAGGGGGCGTCTATGGCTACACCTTC. V gene TRBV28 combines with J gene TRBJ1-2; 10 bases line up with TRBD1. Trimming took 5 bases from V and 4 from J; bases not matched to a gene: 7. In germline, CDR1 is MDHEN, CDR2 SYDVKM. The CDR3 contains 15 residues.

The genes are TRBV5-4 and TRBJ1-2; 12 positions agree with TRBD1. CDR1 and CDR2 from the germline V gene are SGHNT and YYREEE (reference sequence). The CDR3 has 17 amino acids. Trimming removed 5 bases from V and 4 bases from J; junction bases left unmatched: 12. CDR3 coding DNA: TGTGCCAGCAGTGATGGGACAGGGGGCCTTCTCGGCTATGGCTACACCTTC. Its translation is CASSDGTGGLLGYGYTF.

The sample holds one count of this clone. V usage is TRBV7-2 and J usage is TRBJ2-3, with 9 bases identical to TRBD2. The germline V gene has CDR1 SGHTA and CDR2 FQGNSA. V was pared by 5 bases and J by 4 bases, with 7 bases of the junction left unmatched. The CDR3 consists of 15 residues. The CDR3 DNA is TGTGCCAGCAGCGCAGGGACTAGCCTGCCAGATACGCAGTATTTT. Translation: CASSAGTSLPDTQYF.

The gene calls are TRBV13 and TRBJ1-2; TRBD1 is a possible D gene (6 bases). Trimming removed 4 bases from V and 3 bases from J, with 9 bases in between. The CDR3 loop spans 13 amino acids. Germline values: CDR1 PRHDT, CDR2 FYEKMQ (reference sequence). CDR3 DNA: TGTGCCAGCAGCTCCTGGACAGACTATGGCTACACCTTC. This translates into CASSSWTDYGYTF.

The chain uses TRBV27 and TRBJ2-2, with TRBD1 as a possible D gene (5 bases). CDR1 and CDR2 (germline): MNHEY, SMNVEV (reference sequence). The ends were cut back, 6 bases at V and 8 bases at J, with 10 bases in the middle. The CDR3 is 12 amino acids. Written as DNA, the CDR3 is TGTGCCAGCAGCTCAGGGTCAGGGGAGCTGTTTTTT. Its protein product is CASSSGSGELFF.

The count of this clone is one. The V and J genes are TRBV9 and TRBJ2-7, with 7 bases that match TRBD1. Germline V lookup: CDR1 SGDLS, CDR2 YYNGEE. Trimming cost V 7 bases and J 4 bases; bases outside gene matches: 8. The CDR3 is 13 residues long. The CDR3 sequence: CASGGNRGYEQYF. The CDR3 DNA reads as TGTGCCAGCGGGGGAAACAGGGGTTACGAGCAGTACTTC.

The chain joins TRBV9 to TRBJ2-7; the D is unclear. This CDR3 is built from 11 residues. Trimming removed 4 bases from V and 7 bases from J, with 9 bases in between. The germline V gene encodes CDR1 SGDLS and CDR2 YYNGEE. The CDR3 reads CASSPPREQYF. The CDR3 DNA follows: TGTGCCAGCAGCCCCCCCCGGGAGCAGTACTTC.

This chain joins TRBV27 and TRBJ1-1; D is perhaps TRBD1 (5 bases). V lost 6 bases and J 0 bases, leaving 20 bases between the germline ends. Germline V gene sequence: CDR1 MNHEY, CDR2 SMNVEV (reference sequence). The CDR3 length is 17 residues. Written as DNA, the CDR3 is TGTGCCAGCAGCCAAGCGGTCGGGGGAGGAATGAACACTGAAGCTTTCTTT. Translated, it gives CASSQAVGGGMNTEAFF.

The chain is built from TRBV28 and TRBJ2-5, with 11 bases that match TRBD1. J lost 0 bases, V lost 7 bases, and 7 bases had no gene match. The CDR3 totals 16 residues. Per the germline V gene, CDR1 is MDHEN and CDR2 is SYDVKM. The CDR3 nucleotides read TGTGCCAGCACGGGGACAGGGGGACAATACCAAGAGACCCAGTACTTC. Translating gives CASTGTGGQYQETQYF. Complete variable domain (other parts from reference TRBV28 and TRBJ2-5): DVKVTQSSRYLVKRTGEKVFLECVQDMDHENMFWYRQDPGLGLRLIYFSYDVKMKEKGDIPEGYSVSREKKERFSLILESASTNQTSMYLCASTGTGGQYQETQYFGPGTRLLVL.

The chain employs TRBV25-1 and TRBJ1-4; 8 nucleotides align to TRBD1. Germline V CDR1 and CDR2: MGHDK, SYGVNS. The J segment lost 3 bases and the V segment lost 6 bases, leaving 6 bases of the junction unmatched. The CDR3 contains 15 residues. This CDR3 is CASRDRAVPNEKLFF. CDR3 bases: TGTGCCAGCAGGGACAGGGCTGTACCTAATGAAAAACTGTTTTTT.

This clone was recorded once. This chain connects TRBV30 to TRBJ2-5, with D unresolved. The CDR3 runs 14 residues. Germline CDR1 GTSNPN, CDR2 SVGIG (reference sequence). V shed 0 bases and J shed 1 base, with 9 bases lying between them. CDR3 amino acids: CAWSVPTVQETQYF. Here the CDR3 DNA reads TGTGCCTGGAGTGTACCTACAGTCCAAGAGACCCAGTACTTC.

With respect to this clone: This sample also contains other DNA sequences that code for the same CDR3. This chain joins TRBV9 and TRBJ1-1, with D maybe TRBD1 (5 bases). In germline, CDR1 is SGDLS, CDR2 YYNGEE. Between the trimmed V and J ends, which lost 0 bases and 6 bases, there was a span of 15 bases. This CDR3 is built from 15 residues. The CDR3: CASSVALRGHAEAFF. CDR3 bases: TGTGCCAGCAGCGTAGCTCTCCGTGGACATGCTGAAGCTTTCTTT.

This clone came up once. The DNA of the CDR3 is TGTGCCAGCAGTCGGGCTTTCTTT. This translates into CASSRAFF. The genes are TRBV6-5 and TRBJ1-1, with D unclear. Trimming removed 5 bases from V and 11 bases from J, with 3 bases in between. CDR3 length: 8 amino acids. CDR1 and CDR2 (germline): MNHEY, SVGAGI.

The chain joins TRBV9 to TRBJ2-5; 10 positions agree with TRBD2. This CDR3 region has 16 residues. With V trimmed by 3 bases and J by 4 bases, 9 bases remained unmatched. Germline V lookup: CDR1 SGDLS, CDR2 YYNGEE. DNA for the CDR3: TGTGCCAGCAGCGGGACTATTAGCGGGGGGCCAGAGACCCAGTACTTC. It encodes CASSGTISGGPETQYF.

The chain employs TRBV6-1 and TRBJ1-4; possible D gene TRBD1, 5 bases. The germline CDR1 and CDR2 sequences are MNHNS and SASEGT. V dropped 6 bases and J dropped 6 bases, with 11 bases sitting between them. There are 13 residues in the CDR3. The DNA for the CDR3 is TGTGCCAGCAGCCCGGACAATGATGAAAAACTGTTTTTT. Translating gives CASSPDNDEKLFF.

The chain recombines TRBV5-1 with TRBJ2-1, with D possibly TRBD2 on 6 matching bases. The V gene lost 1 base and the J gene lost 6 bases, with 11 bases spanning the gap. The CDR3 sequence is 14 residues long. From germline, CDR1 is SGHRS and CDR2 YFSETQ. CDR3 bases: TGCGCCAGCAGCTTGACGCTTAGCGGCAATGAGCAGTTCTTC. It yields the protein CASSLTLSGNEQFF. The full variable domain, completed using reference TRBV5-1 and TRBJ2-1, is KAGVTQTPRYLIKTRGQQVTLSCSPISGHRSVSWYQQTPGQGLQFLFEYFSETQRNKGNFPGRFSGRQFSNSRSEMNVSTLELGDSALYLCASSLTLSGNEQFFGPGTRLTVL.

This sequence joins TRBV2 and TRBJ2-7, with D perhaps matching TRBD2 (5 bases). The CDR3 spans 14 residues. Germline V gene lookup returns CDR1 SNHLY and CDR2 FYNNEI. The germline V and J ends were trimmed by 1 base and 5 bases, with 12 bases remaining between them. The CDR3 here is CASSEVGVQDEQYF. CDR3 sequence (DNA): TGTGCCAGCAGTGAAGTCGGGGTTCAGGACGAGCAGTACTTC. The entire variable domain, with the rest obtained from reference TRBV2 and TRBJ2-7, is as follows: EPEVTQTPSHQVTQMGQEVILRCVPISNHLYFYWYRQILGQKVEFLVSFYNNEISEKSEIFDDQFSVERPDGSNFTLKIRSTKLEDSAMYFCASSEVGVQDEQYFGPGTRLTVT.

This clone has only a few counts. The rearrangement uses TRBV19 and TRBJ2-7, with 7 bases aligning to TRBD1. Germline V CDR1 and CDR2: LNHDA, SQIVND (reference sequence). The CDR3 contains 15 residues. V lost 7 bases to trimming and J lost 0 bases; unmatched junction nucleotides: 9. The CDR3 bases are TGTGCCAGTACTTTAACAGGGGACAGCTCCTACGAGCAGTACTTC. Residues: CASTLTGDSSYEQYF.

The V call is TRBV9, the J call TRBJ1-2; tentative D call: TRBD1 (6 bases). There are 16 residues in the CDR3. Trimming removed 4 bases at V and 4 bases at J, with 20 bases between. Germline CDR1 reads SGDLS; CDR2 reads YYNGEE. The CDR3 protein is CASSPAGGLAGYGYTF. CDR3 coding DNA: TGTGCCAGCAGCCCAGCGGGGGGGCTGGCGGGCTATGGCTACACCTTC.

Only a few counts were recorded for this clone. The chain couples TRBV7-3 to TRBJ2-1; the match to TRBD1 covers 11 bases. This CDR3 is built from 16 residues. The germline V gene encodes CDR1 SGHTA and CDR2 FQGTGA. V lost 4 bases and J lost 1; bases outside the gene matches: 3. The DNA of the CDR3 is TGTGCCAGCAGCTCGGGACAGGGGGTATCCTACAATGAGCAGTTCTTC. This encodes CASSSGQGVSYNEQFF.

As for this clone: One junction end disagrees with the germline gene, perhaps due to a read error. In DNA form, the CDR3 reads TGTTCCAGCAGCTTGCCGGGACAGGTCTCCTACGAGCAGTACTTC. As protein: CSSSLPGQVSYEQYF. The chain links TRBV7-9 to TRBJ2-7; 8 bases align to TRBD1. The CDR3 is 15 amino acids. The germline gives CDR1 SEHNR, CDR2 FQNEAQ (reference sequence).

This clone came up a few times. The chain employs TRBV2 and TRBJ2-3; D gene ambiguous. Per germline, CDR1 SNHLY and CDR2 FYNNEI. The CDR3 covers 13 residues. Trimming took off 4 bases at V and 5 bases at J, with 10 bases between the two ends. The CDR3 nucleotides read TGTGCCAGCAGTGGAGAGTATAGAGATACGCAGTATTTT. This translates into CASSGEYRDTQYF.

The J gene is TRBJ2-3, the V gene TRBV21-1; TRBD2, as called in the table, went unchecked against the DNA. TRBV21-1 is annotated as a pseudogene. The CDR3 sequence is 16 residues long. The CDR3 DNA sequence: TGTGCCAGCAGCAAAGGGAAGCGGGAGAGGCAAAAGACGCAGTATTTT. Translating gives CASSKGKRERQKTQYF.